This is a list of T cell receptor beta chains from one sample in a study of cytomegalovirus exposure and HLA in healthy donors. The protocol was immunoSEQ multiplex PCR, while the TCRdb copy is restricted to in-frame clones and leaves out a portion. The repertoire holds around 80,000 clones, with roughly a tenth as singletons. The sample comprised PBMCs. The receptors originated from a man aged 55 to 70 in good health and CMV-seropositive. Each CDR3 is given without its conserved first and last residue. Clone size is shown for a subset of rows, as once, few, many or a class of expanded clone.

TRBJ2-3,.,TRBV6-1,ASTGVADTQY
TRBJ1-1,few,TRBV29-1,SAATVNTEAF
TRBJ2-1,.,TRBV11-3,ASSSGQGRHDEQF
TRBJ2-7,.,TRBV27,ASSAPGRLSSYEQY
TRBJ1-1,.,TRBV7-9,ASSRPGAPAEAF
TRBJ2-1,.,TRBV30,AWSVRGGRATEQF
TRBJ2-3,few,TRBV5-4,ASSSPGEVPDTQY
TRBJ1-2,many,TRBV7-9,ASSLGGSTFYGYT
TRBJ2-1,.,TRBV19,ASSITGKLESGNEQF
TRBJ2-3,.,TRBV6-4,ASSDSGQFTDTQY
TRBJ2-5,.,TRBV7-3,ASSWGQQETQY
TRBJ2-1,once,TRBV28,ASTPPGALTNYNEQF
TRBJ1-6,few,TRBV19,ASSITGTGNSPLH
TRBJ2-7,.,TRBV6-1,ATSRGSYEQY
TRBJ2-3,few,TRBV29-1,SASGVVDTQY
TRBJ1-5,once,TRBV19,ASKTNHDGYSNQPQH
TRBJ1-2,.,TRBV9,ASRAPGGSDGYT
TRBJ1-2,few,TRBV27,ASSLDPGHNYGYT
TRBJ2-7,few,TRBV11-2,ASRLGGPDEQY
TRBJ1-2,.,TRBV5-1,ASSNTDSGYT
TRBJ1-3,few,TRBV5-1,ASSSSWTGTGNTIY
TRBJ1-6,.,TRBV30,AWSRTQGKVH
TRBJ1-2,few,TRBV19,ASSTGTGGGYGYT
TRBJ2-7,few,TRBV15,ATSRSTLTYEQY
TRBJ1-2,few,TRBV19,ASSLDPGQGNGYT
TRBJ1-5,few,TRBV4-2,ASSLGGESNQPQH
TRBJ2-3,.,TRBV11-1,ASSLSVDTQY
TRBJ2-1,.,TRBV7-8,ASSLDSNNEQF
TRBJ1-1,few,TRBV10-3,AISPEGRGNTEAF
TRBJ2-7,.,TRBV9,ASSVRAGVEYEQY
TRBJ1-1,few,TRBV5-1,ASSLEADTEAF
TRBJ1-3,few,TRBV9,ASSVADSTGNTIY
TRBJ1-1,.,TRBV30,AWSTTVRRSTEAF
TRBJ2-7,.,TRBV5-1,ASSLTSGRSGQY
TRBJ2-1,.,TRBV19,ASSITGGWRNEQF
TRBJ1-4,few,TRBV5-1,ASSLAQATNEKLF
TRBJ1-2,.,TRBV19,ASSPGTGGLIYGYT
TRBJ1-1,.,TRBV6-4,ASSASTGTEAF
TRBJ2-2,few,TRBV2,ASSGRGERSGELF
TRBJ1-4,few,TRBV19,ASSSGVKLF
TRBJ1-2,few,TRBV30,AWSVNPLNSLGYT
TRBJ2-5,.,TRBV28,VSIPPGSKETQY
TRBJ2-2,.,TRBV16,ASSQRADRATTGELF
TRBJ2-1,.,TRBV5-4,ASSDRDRGSYNEQF
TRBJ2-3,.,TRBV30,ASPGQGDGADTQY
TRBJ1-3,few,TRBV5-1,ASASGGTGNTIY
TRBJ2-5,few,TRBV5-1,ASSLKLTGGVETQY
TRBJ1-4,few,TRBV30,AWSNPIGPSGDEKLF
TRBJ2-2,.,TRBV6-5,ASSFNRVAGELF
TRBJ2-1,few,TRBV9,ASSPRLTAYNEQF
TRBJ2-5,few,TRBV6-5,ASTPGPGETQY
TRBJ1-2,few,TRBV6-6,ASSHGGGANYGYT
TRBJ1-3,many,TRBV15,ATSRTIDRTNGNTIY